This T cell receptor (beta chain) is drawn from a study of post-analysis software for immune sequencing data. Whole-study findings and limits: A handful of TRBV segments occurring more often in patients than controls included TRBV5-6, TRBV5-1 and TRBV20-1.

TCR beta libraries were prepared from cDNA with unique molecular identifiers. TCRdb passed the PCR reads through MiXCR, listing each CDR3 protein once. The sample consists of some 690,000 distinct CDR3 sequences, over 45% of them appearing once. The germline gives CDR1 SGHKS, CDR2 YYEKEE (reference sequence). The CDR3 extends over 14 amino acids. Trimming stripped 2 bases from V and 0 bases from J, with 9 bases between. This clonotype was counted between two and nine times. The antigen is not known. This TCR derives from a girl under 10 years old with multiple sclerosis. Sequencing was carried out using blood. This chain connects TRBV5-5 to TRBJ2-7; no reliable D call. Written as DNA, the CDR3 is TGTGCCAGCAGCTTTATGACAAACTCCTACGAGCAGTACTTC. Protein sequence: CASSFMTNSYEQYF.